This T cell receptor (beta chain) is from a study of CXCR3-negative and CXCR3-positive naive CD8 T cells. General study points: Higher TRB CDR3 hydrophobicity marked CXCR3-positive naive cells relative to CXCR3-negative naive cells.

CDR3 size: 19 residues. Carrying UMI labels, the TRB cDNA libraries were prepared through 5' RACE. TCRdb derives one entry per CDR3 protein from the 5' RACE reads, leaving out DNA. This table lists fewer than 140,000 distinct CDR3 sequences. As to this clonotype: Its specificity is unknown.

This chain connects TRBV6-7 to TRBJ2-7; TCRdb lists TRBD2, though no DNA is available to test this call. TRBV6-7 is classed as an ORF, of uncertain function. The sequence was collected from a human donor in good health. Some clones in this sample may be carry-over from other donors' samples. The sample consisted of naive CXCR3+ CD8+ T cells from blood. Subset meaning: CD45RO-CCR7+CD27+CD95- naive CD8+ T cells expressing CXCR3 (TNR3+). The CDR3 sequence is CASSYSYLAGAALYYEQYF.